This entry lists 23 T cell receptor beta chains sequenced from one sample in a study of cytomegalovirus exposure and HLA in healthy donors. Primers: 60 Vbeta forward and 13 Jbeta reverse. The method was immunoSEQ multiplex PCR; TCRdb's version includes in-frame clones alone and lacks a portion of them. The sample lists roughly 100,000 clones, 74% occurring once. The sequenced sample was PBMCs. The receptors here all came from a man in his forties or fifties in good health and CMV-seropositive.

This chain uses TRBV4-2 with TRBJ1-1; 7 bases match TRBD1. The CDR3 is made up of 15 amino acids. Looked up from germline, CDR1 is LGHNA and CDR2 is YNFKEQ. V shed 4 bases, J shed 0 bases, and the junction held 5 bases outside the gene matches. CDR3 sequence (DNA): TGTGCCAGCAGCCGCGGACAGGCGGTGAACACTGAAGCTTTCTTT. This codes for CASSRGQAVNTEAFF.

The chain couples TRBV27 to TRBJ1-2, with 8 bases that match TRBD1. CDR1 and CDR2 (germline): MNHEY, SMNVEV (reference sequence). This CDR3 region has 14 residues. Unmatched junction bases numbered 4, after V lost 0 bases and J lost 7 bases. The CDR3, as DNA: TGTGCCAGCAGTTTATCCCAGGGGGCTGTTGGCTACACCTTC. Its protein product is CASSLSQGAVGYTF.

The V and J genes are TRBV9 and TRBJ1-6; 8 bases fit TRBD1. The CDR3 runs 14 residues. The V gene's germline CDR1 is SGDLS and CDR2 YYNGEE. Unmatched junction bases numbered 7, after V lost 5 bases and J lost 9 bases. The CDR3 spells CASSGDRGASPLHF. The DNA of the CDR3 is TGTGCCAGCAGTGGTGACAGGGGTGCTTCACCCCTCCACTTT.

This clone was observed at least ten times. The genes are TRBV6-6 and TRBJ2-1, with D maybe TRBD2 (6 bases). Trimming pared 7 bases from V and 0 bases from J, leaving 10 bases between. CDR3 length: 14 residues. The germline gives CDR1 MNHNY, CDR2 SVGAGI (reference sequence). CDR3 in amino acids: CASNPSASYNEQFF. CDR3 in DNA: TGTGCCAGCAATCCTAGCGCCTCCTACAATGAGCAGTTCTTC.

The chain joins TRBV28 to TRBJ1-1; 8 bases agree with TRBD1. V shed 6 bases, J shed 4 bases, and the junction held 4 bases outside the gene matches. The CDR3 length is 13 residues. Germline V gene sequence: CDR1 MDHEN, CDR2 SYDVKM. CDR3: CASRKQGGTEAFF. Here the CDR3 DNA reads TGTGCCAGCAGGAAACAGGGGGGCACTGAAGCTTTCTTT.

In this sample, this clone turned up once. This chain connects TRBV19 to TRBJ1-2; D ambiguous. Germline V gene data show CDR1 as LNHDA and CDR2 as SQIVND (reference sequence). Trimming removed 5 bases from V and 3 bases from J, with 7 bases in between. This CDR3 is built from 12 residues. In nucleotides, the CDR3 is TGTGCCAGTAGTTCAGAGGACTATGGCTACACCTTC. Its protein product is CASSSEDYGYTF. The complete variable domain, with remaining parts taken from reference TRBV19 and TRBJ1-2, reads DGGITQSPKYLFRKEGQNVTLSCEQNLNHDAMYWYRQDPGQGLRLIYYSQIVNDFQKGDIAEGYSVSREKKESFPLTVTSAQKNPTAFYLCASSSEDYGYTFGSGTRLTVV.

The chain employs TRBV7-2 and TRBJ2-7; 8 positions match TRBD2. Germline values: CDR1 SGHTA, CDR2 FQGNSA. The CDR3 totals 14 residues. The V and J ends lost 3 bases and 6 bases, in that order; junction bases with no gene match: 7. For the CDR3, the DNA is TGTGCCAGCAGCTTTGTACGGGGGGGTCGCGAGCAGTACTTC. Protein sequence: CASSFVRGGREQYF.

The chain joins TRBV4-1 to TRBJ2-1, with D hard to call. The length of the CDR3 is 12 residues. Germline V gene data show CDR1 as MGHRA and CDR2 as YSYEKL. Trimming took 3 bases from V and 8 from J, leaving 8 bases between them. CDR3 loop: CASSQSSDEQFF. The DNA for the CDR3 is TGCGCCAGCAGCCAGTCTTCGGATGAGCAGTTCTTC.

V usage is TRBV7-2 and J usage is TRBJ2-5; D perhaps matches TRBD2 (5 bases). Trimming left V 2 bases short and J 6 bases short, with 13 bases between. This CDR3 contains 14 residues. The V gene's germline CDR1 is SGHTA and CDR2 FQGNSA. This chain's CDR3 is CASSLSSGEKTQYF. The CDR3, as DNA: TGTGCCAGCAGCTTATCCTCCGGGGAAAAGACCCAGTACTTC.

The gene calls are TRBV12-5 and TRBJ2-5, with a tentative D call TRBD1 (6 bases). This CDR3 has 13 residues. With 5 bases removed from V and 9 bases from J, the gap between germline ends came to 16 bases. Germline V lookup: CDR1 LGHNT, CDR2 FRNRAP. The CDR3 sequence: CASGRDTGWAQYF. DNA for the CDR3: TGTGCTAGTGGTCGGGACACGGGTTGGGCCCAGTACTTC.

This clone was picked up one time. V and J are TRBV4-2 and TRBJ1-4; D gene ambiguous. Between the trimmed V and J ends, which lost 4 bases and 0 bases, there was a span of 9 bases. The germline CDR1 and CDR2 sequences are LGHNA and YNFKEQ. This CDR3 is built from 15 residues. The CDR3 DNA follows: TGTGCCAGCAGCCGCCAAGTAGCAACTAATGAAAAACTGTTTTTT. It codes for CASSRQVATNEKLFF.

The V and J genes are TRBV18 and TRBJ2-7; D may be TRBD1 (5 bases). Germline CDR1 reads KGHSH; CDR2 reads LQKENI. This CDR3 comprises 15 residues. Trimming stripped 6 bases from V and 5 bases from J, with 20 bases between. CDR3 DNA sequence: TGTGCCAGCTCGATCAGGGTGGTCGGGTCCGACGAGCAGTACTTC. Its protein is CASSIRVVGSDEQYF.

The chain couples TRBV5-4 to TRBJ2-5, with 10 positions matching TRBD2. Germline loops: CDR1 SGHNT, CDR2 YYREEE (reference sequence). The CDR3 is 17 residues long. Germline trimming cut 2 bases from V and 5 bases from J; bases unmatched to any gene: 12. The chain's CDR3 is CASSFPSGGPPGETQYF. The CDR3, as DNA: TGTGCCAGCAGCTTTCCTAGCGGGGGACCCCCTGGGGAGACCCAGTACTTC.

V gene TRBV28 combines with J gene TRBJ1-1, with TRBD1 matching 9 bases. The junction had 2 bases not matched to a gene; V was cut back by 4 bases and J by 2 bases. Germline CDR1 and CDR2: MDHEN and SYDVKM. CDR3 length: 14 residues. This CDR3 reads CASSSGQGNTEAFF. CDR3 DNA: TGTGCCAGCAGTTCGGGACAGGGAAACACTGAAGCTTTCTTT.

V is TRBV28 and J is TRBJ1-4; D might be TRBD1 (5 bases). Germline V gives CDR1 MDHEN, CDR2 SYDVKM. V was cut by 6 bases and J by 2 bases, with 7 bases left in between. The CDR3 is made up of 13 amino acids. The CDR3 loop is CASRQVTNEKLFF. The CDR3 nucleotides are TGTGCCAGCAGACAGGTGACTAATGAAAAACTGTTTTTT. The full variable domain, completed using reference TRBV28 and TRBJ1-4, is DVKVTQSSRYLVKRTGEKVFLECVQDMDHENMFWYRQDPGLGLRLIYFSYDVKMKEKGDIPEGYSVSREKKERFSLILESASTNQTSMYLCASRQVTNEKLFFGSGTQLSVL.

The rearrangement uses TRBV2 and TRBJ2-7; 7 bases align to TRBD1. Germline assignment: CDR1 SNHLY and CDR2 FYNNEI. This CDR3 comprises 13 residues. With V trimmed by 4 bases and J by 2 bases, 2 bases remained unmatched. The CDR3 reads CASSGQGPYEQYF. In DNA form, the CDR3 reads TGTGCCAGCAGTGGACAGGGACCCTACGAGCAGTACTTC. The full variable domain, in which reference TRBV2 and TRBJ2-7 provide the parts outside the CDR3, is EPEVTQTPSHQVTQMGQEVILRCVPISNHLYFYWYRQILGQKVEFLVSFYNNEISEKSEIFDDQFSVERPDGSNFTLKIRSTKLEDSAMYFCASSGQGPYEQYFGPGTRLTVT.

This CDR3 is CASTPDRGNHEQFF. The CDR3 DNA follows: TGTGCCAGCACCCCGGACAGGGGTAACCATGAGCAGTTCTTC. The chain links TRBV19 to TRBJ2-1; 9 bases align to TRBD1. This CDR3 contains 14 residues. Losses at the gene ends were 9 bases for V and 8 bases for J; bases not matched to a gene: 11. Germline V gives CDR1 LNHDA, CDR2 SQIVND (reference sequence).

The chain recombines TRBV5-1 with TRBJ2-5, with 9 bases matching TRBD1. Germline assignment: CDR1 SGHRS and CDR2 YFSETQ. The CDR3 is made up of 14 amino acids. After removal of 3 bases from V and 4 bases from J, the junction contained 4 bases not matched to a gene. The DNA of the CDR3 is TGCGCCAGCAGCTCACAGGGGGCGGGAGAGACCCAGTACTTC. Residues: CASSSQGAGETQYF.

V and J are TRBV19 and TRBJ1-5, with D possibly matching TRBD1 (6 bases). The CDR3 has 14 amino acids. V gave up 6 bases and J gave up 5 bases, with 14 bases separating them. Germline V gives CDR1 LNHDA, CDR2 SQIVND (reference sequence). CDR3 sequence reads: CASRYRELHQPQHF. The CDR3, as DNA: TGTGCCAGTAGGTACAGGGAGCTACATCAGCCCCAGCATTTT.

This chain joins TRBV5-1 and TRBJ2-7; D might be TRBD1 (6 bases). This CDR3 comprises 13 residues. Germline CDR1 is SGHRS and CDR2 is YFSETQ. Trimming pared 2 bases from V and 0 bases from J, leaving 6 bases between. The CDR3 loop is CASSFRGSYEQYF. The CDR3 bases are TGCGCCAGCAGCTTCAGGGGCTCCTACGAGCAGTACTTC.

CDR3 coding DNA: TGTGCCAGCAGCCGAAGCGGGATCTCCTATGGGGAAGATACGCAGTATTTT. It specifies CASSRSGISYGEDTQYF. V usage is TRBV7-3 and J usage is TRBJ2-3, with 7 bases matching TRBD2. Germline V CDR1 and CDR2: SGHTA, FQGTGA. Trimming removed 5 bases from V and 5 bases from J; junction bases left unmatched: 16. The CDR3 contains 17 residues.

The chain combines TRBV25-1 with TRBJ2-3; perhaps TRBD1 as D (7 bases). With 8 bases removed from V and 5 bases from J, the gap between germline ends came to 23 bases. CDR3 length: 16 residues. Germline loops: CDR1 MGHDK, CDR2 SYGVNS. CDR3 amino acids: CASQPRQGGPQDTQYF. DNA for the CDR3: TGTGCCAGCCAACCCCGACAGGGAGGCCCACAAGATACGCAGTATTTT.

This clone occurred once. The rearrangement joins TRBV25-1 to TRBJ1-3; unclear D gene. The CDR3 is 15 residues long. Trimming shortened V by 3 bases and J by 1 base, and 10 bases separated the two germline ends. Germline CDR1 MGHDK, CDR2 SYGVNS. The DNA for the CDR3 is TGTGCCAGCAGTGAGGGCCTTCTATCTGGAAACACCATATATTTT. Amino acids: CASSEGLLSGNTIYF.